These 14 T cell receptor beta chains came from one sample sequenced in a study of patients and donors after allogeneic stem cell transplantation. TCRdb redid the calling of the RT-PCR reads with MiXCR, one entry per CDR3 protein. The sample contains approximately 57,000 distinct CDR3 sequences, 10% to 15% of which appear only once. Sequenced: blood, either unsorted or a sorted T cell fraction (not recorded which). These receptors were taken from a human donor who was either an allogeneic HSCT recipient or a stem cell or donor lymphocyte infusion donor (not recorded which). It is not recorded whose cells these are; they may come from a transplant donor.

This clonotype was found a few times. The genes are TRBV3-1 and TRBJ2-1; no clear D. The CDR3 loop spans 14 amino acids. CDR1 is LGHDT, CDR2 YNNKEL, per germline (reference sequence). Trimming removed 0 bases from V and 10 bases from J, with 13 bases in between. CDR3 sequence: CASSQDDEATEQFF. The CDR3, as DNA: TGTGCCAGCAGCCAAGATGACGAGGCCACGGAGCAGTTCTTC.

A few counts support this clonotype. DNA of the CDR3: TGCGCCAGCAGCTTGCTAGGGCAGACGGGGATTAACGAGCAGTACTTC. Translating it yields CASSLLGQTGINEQYF. The V and J genes are TRBV5-1 and TRBJ2-7, with D perhaps TRBD2 (5 bases). There are 16 residues in the CDR3. V was trimmed by 1 base and J by 5 bases, leaving 19 bases between them. Per germline, CDR1 SGHRS and CDR2 YFSETQ.

The rearrangement links TRBV18 to TRBJ2-7; D possibly matches TRBD1 or TRBD2 (5 bases each). V lost 4 bases and J 3 bases, leaving 13 bases between the germline ends. This CDR3 is built from 14 residues. CDR1 and CDR2 from the germline V gene are KGHSH and LQKENI. CDR3 bases: TGTGCCAGCTCACTCGGGACGGCGATCTACGAGCAGTACTTC. Amino acids: CASSLGTAIYEQYF. The complete variable domain, with remaining parts taken from reference TRBV18 and TRBJ2-7, reads NAGVMQNPRHLVRRRGQEARLRCSPMKGHSHVYWYRQLPEEGLKFMVYLQKENIIDESGMPKERFSAEFPKEGPSILRIQQVVRGDSAAYFCASSLGTAIYEQYFGPGTRLTVT.

This clonotype occurred many times. CDR3 coding DNA: TGTGCCAGCAGCTTCGACTCAATCCCCGTAGAGACCCAGTACTTC. Protein product: CASSFDSIPVETQYF. The gene calls are TRBV11-2 and TRBJ2-5; the D is unclear. The CDR3 loop spans 15 amino acids. The V gene's germline CDR1 is SGHAT and CDR2 FQNNGV. V lost 3 bases to trimming and J lost 4 bases, with 15 bases between them.

CDR3 sequence: CASSPRTGKGTDTQYF. CDR3 coding DNA: TGTGCCAGCAGCCCCAGGACAGGGAAAGGCACAGATACGCAGTATTTT. This chain uses TRBV6-6 with TRBJ2-3; 8 bases line up with TRBD1. This CDR3 has 16 amino acids. The ends lost 6 bases at V and 1 base at J; junction bases unmatched: 9. The germline CDR1 and CDR2 sequences are MNHNY and SVGAGI (reference sequence).

This clonotype has more than one count but fewer than ten. The chain employs TRBV2 and TRBJ1-5; 7 bases agree with TRBD1. The ends lost 7 bases at V and 0 bases at J; junction bases unmatched: 9. Germline V gene lookup returns CDR1 SNHLY and CDR2 FYNNEI. The CDR3 spans 16 residues. The CDR3 DNA reads as TGTGCCAGCACCGGGACAGACGGATATAGCAATCAGCCCCAGCATTTT. Translation: CASTGTDGYSNQPQHF. Complete variable domain (other parts from reference TRBV2 and TRBJ1-5): EPEVTQTPSHQVTQMGQEVILRCVPISNHLYFYWYRQILGQKVEFLVSFYNNEISEKSEIFDDQFSVERPDGSNFTLKIRSTKLEDSAMYFCASTGTDGYSNQPQHFGDGTRLSIL.

This clonotype has ten or more counts. The gene calls are TRBV19 and TRBJ1-5; D gene unclear. CDR3 length: 15 residues. V gave up 3 bases and J gave up 8 bases, with 17 bases separating them. CDR1 and CDR2 from the germline V gene are LNHDA and SQIVND (reference sequence). For the CDR3, the DNA is TGTGCCAGTAGTATCGGGCCTACGTTGAGTAAGCCCCAGCATTTT. Translating gives CASSIGPTLSKPQHF.

The V gene is TRBV30, the J gene TRBJ2-1; D tentatively fits TRBD1 or TRBD2 (5 bases each). Trimming cost V 3 bases and J 7 bases, with 13 bases left between them. This CDR3 is built from 13 residues. Germline V gene lookup returns CDR1 GTSNPN and CDR2 SVGIG (reference sequence). The CDR3 coding sequence is TGTGCCTGGAGCCCGCGCTGGGGGAATGAGCAGTTCTTC. It specifies CAWSPRWGNEQFF.

This sequence joins TRBV24-1 and TRBJ2-3; 8 bases are shared with TRBD2. CDR1 and CDR2 (germline): KGHDR, SFDVKD. The J segment lost 2 bases and the V segment lost 7 bases, leaving 7 bases of the junction unmatched. The CDR3 is made up of 15 amino acids. The CDR3 DNA reads TGTGCCACCAGACCCACTAGCGGACACACAGATACGCAGTATTTT. Encoded protein: CATRPTSGHTDTQYF.

This clonotype came up many times. The chain joins TRBV27 to TRBJ1-2, with D perhaps matching TRBD1 (5 bases). This CDR3 spans 18 amino acids. Germline loops: CDR1 MNHEY, CDR2 SMNVEV (reference sequence). Trimming shortened V by 0 bases and J by 3 bases, and 20 bases separated the two germline ends. The CDR3 region has the DNA TGTGCCAGCAGTTTATCGCCCAGGGTGCGTCTAGAAGACTATGGCTACACCTTC. Its protein product is CASSLSPRVRLEDYGYTF.

V is TRBV12-3 or TRBV12-4 and J is TRBJ2-1; 7 nucleotides match TRBD2. The CDR3 totals 14 residues. V dropped 8 bases and J dropped 8; count of bases not matched to a gene: 12. CDR3 nucleotides: TGTGCCAGCGGAGTTGGCGGGAGATTTGATGAGCAGTTCTTC. It is translated as CASGVGGRFDEQFF.

The chain couples TRBV5-1 to TRBJ2-2; 11 nucleotides match TRBD1. This CDR3 has 17 residues. V shed 3 bases and J 0 bases; nucleotides not matched to a gene: 4. Germline values: CDR1 SGHRS, CDR2 YFSETQ. CDR3: CASSSGQGASNTGELFF. CDR3 sequence (DNA): TGCGCCAGCAGCTCAGGACAGGGGGCTTCGAACACCGGGGAGCTGTTTTTT. Full variable domain (remainder filled in from reference TRBV5-1 and TRBJ2-2): KAGVTQTPRYLIKTRGQQVTLSCSPISGHRSVSWYQQTPGQGLQFLFEYFSETQRNKGNFPGRFSGRQFSNSRSEMNVSTLELGDSALYLCASSSGQGASNTGELFFGEGSRLTVL.

This clonotype occurred a few times. This rearrangement joins TRBV4-2 to TRBJ2-7; 7 bases are a match to TRBD2. Per germline, CDR1 LGHNA and CDR2 YNFKEQ. The CDR3 has 14 amino acids. With V trimmed by 1 base and J by 6 bases, 6 bases remained unmatched. The chain's CDR3 is CASSQVTSRGEQYF. CDR3 in DNA: TGTGCCAGCAGCCAAGTGACTAGCCGCGGCGAGCAGTACTTC.

This clonotype was recorded many times. At one end the junction does not follow the germline gene, possibly because of a read error. V gene TRBV19 combines with J gene TRBJ2-3; 10 bases match TRBD2. Per germline, CDR1 LNHDA and CDR2 SQIVND (reference sequence). This CDR3 comprises 17 residues. The CDR3 nucleotides are TGTGCCAGTAGTATCGGTCTAGCGGGGGATAGCACAGATACGCAGTGTTTT. Its translation: CASSIGLAGDSTDTQCF.